This is a list of T cell receptor beta chains from one sample in a study of blood T cell repertoires in COVID-19. Assay used: immunoSEQ multiplex PCR; TCRdb lists only in-frame clones, some missing. The table has about 270,000 clones, approximately 87% seen once. Sequencing was performed on peripheral blood. These receptors came from a woman aged 25 to 39 with COVID-19, enrolled during active disease. Each CDR3 is given with its conserved first and last residue. Each record gives: V gene, D gene, clone size, J gene, CDR3 protein, CDR3 DNA. The D gene is left open where the match is weak. Size tells how often a clone was seen (once, few, many) or the class of an expanded clone, and some rows leave it out.

TRBV7-9	TRBD2	NA	TRBJ2-1	CASSKPGLADSNEQFF	TGTGCCAGCAGTAAACCGGGACTAGCGGATTCCAATGAGCAGTTCTTC
TRBV7-9	TRBD2	NA	TRBJ2-1	CASSLMLAGANEQFF	TGTGCCAGCAGCTTAATGCTAGCGGGGGCAAATGAGCAGTTCTTC
TRBV29-1	TRBD1	NA	TRBJ1-2	CSVGQGGSGNYGYTF	TGCAGCGTTGGACAGGGAGGTAGTGGGAACTATGGCTACACCTTC
TRBV19	NA	NA	TRBJ2-7	CASSIGTFSSYEQYF	TGTGCCAGTAGTATAGGCACGTTTAGCTCCTACGAGCAGTACTTC
TRBV16	NA	NA	TRBJ2-7	CASSPTRVSYEQYF	TGTGCCAGCAGCCCCACCAGGGTTTCCTACGAGCAGTACTTC
TRBV29-1	NA	NA	TRBJ2-7	CSAGFRDYEQYF	TGCAGCGCGGGATTCAGGGACTACGAGCAGTACTTC
TRBV15	TRBD2	few	TRBJ2-5	CATSTGATSGETQYF	TGTGCCACCAGCACAGGGGCGACTAGCGGGGAGACCCAGTACTTC
TRBV27	TRBD1	NA	TRBJ2-7	CASSLSPIQGDEQYF	TGTGCCAGCAGTTTATCGCCGATACAGGGGGACGAGCAGTACTTC
TRBV7-9	NA	NA	TRBJ1-2	CASSPATLVNYGYTF	TGTGCCAGCAGCCCCGCGACTCTGGTTAACTATGGCTACACCTTC
TRBV6-5	TRBD1	few	TRBJ2-3	CASSQTLTGADTQYF	TGTGCCAGCAGCCAGACCCTGACAGGGGCCGATACGCAGTATTTT
TRBV3-1/TRBV3-2	NA	NA	TRBJ1-4	CASSQNFGEKLFF	TGTGCCAGCAGCCAAAATTTCGGGGAAAAACTGTTTTTT
TRBV6-5	TRBD1	NA	TRBJ1-5	CASGTGVHSNQPQHF	TGTGCCAGCGGGACAGGGGTACATAGCAATCAGCCCCAGCATTTT
TRBV5-5	TRBD2	NA	TRBJ2-7	CASSLSGASSYEQYF	TGTGCCAGCAGCCTGAGCGGGGCAAGCTCCTACGAGCAGTACTTC
TRBV19	TRBD1	few	TRBJ1-2	CASSLQGANYGYTF	TGTGCCAGTAGCCTACAGGGGGCTAACTATGGCTACACCTTC
TRBV7-2	NA	NA	TRBJ2-5	CASSLQGTQYF	TGTGCCAGCAGCTTACAGGGGACCCAGTACTTC
TRBV6-5	NA	few	TRBJ1-6	CASSYQGGTYNSPLHF	TGTGCCAGCAGTTACCAAGGGGGAACCTATAATTCACCCCTCCACTTT
TRBV19	NA	NA	TRBJ1-2	CASSIPIYGYTF	TGTGCCAGTAGTATTCCCATCTATGGCTACACCTTC
TRBV7-9	NA	NA	TRBJ2-1	CASSLIGNEQFF	TGTGCCAGCAGCTTAATCGGCAATGAGCAGTTCTTC
TRBV19	TRBD2	NA	TRBJ2-3	CASSLGTSGGVRRDTQYF	TGTGCCAGTAGTTTGGGGACTAGCGGGGGCGTTAGGAGAGATACGCAGTATTTT
TRBV5-1	NA	NA	TRBJ1-3	CASSSQGGTGNTIYF	TGCGCCAGCAGCAGCCAAGGGGGTACTGGAAACACCATATATTTT
TRBV6-4	TRBD1	NA	TRBJ1-2	CASRPGQGIGGYTF	TGTGCCAGCAGGCCTGGACAGGGGATCGGCGGCTACACCTTC
TRBV6-5	NA	NA	TRBJ2-7	CASSSPGTALYEQYF	TGTGCCAGCAGTTCGCCCGGGACTGCGCTCTACGAGCAGTACTTC
TRBV11-2	NA	NA	TRBJ1-3	CAIDTGNTIYF	TGTGCCATCGATACAGGGAACACCATATATTTT
TRBV5-6	NA	NA	TRBJ1-6	CASSLIQGIEINSPLHF	TGTGCCAGCAGCCTGATTCAGGGGATCGAGATCAATTCACCCCTCCACTTT